What follows describes a single T cell receptor beta chain. The sample is drawn from a study of blood T cell repertoires in COVID-19. Looking at the study overall: Nucleic acid was either cDNA or gDNA, and it came from T cells, B-cell-depleted T cells, or PBMCs.

Clones were sequenced by immunoSEQ multiplex PCR, and TCRdb holds only the in-frame ones, with some missing. The sample carries fewer than 250,000 clones, approximately 90% recorded once. Germline values: CDR1 LNHDA, CDR2 SQIVND (reference sequence). The CDR3 has 12 amino acids. The V gene lost 4 bases and the J gene lost 4 bases, with 7 bases spanning the gap. This TCR came from a man in his fifties who had been exposed to COVID-19. The sequencing sample was made of PBMCs or T cells enriched from blood (not recorded which). The V and J genes are TRBV19 and TRBJ1-2; unclear D gene. In DNA form, the CDR3 reads TGTGCCAGTAGTAGAGTCTTCTATGGCTACACCTTC. It translates to CASSRVFYGYTF.